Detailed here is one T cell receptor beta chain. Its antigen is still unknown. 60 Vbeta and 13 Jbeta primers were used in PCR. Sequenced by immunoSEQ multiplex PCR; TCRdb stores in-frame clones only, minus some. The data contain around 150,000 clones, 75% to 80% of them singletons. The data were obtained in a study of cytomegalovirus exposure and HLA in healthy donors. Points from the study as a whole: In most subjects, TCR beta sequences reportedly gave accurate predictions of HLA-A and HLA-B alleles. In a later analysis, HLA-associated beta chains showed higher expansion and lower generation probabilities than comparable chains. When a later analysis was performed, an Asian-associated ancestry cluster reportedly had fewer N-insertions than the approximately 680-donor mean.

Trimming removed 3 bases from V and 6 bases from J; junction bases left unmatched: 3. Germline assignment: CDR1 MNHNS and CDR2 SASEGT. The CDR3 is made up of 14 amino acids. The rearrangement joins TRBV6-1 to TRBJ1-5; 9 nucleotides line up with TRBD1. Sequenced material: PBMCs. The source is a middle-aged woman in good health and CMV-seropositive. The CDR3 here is CASSDGQGSQPQHF. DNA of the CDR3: TGTGCCAGCAGTGATGGACAGGGGAGTCAGCCCCAGCATTTT.